These T cell receptor beta chains were read from a single sample in a study of beta chain features in type 1 diabetes. Clones were sequenced by immunoSEQ multiplex PCR, and TCRdb holds only the in-frame ones, with some missing. The repertoire holds some 330,000 clones, with roughly 12% as singletons. Sequenced: naive CD4+ T cells from blood. The receptors here all came from a woman under 30 with type 1 diabetes. Each CDR3 is given with its conserved first and last residue. A D gene is named only where the DNA matches it firmly. For some rows the clone size is stated as once, few or many, or as a class when expanded; others skip it.

cdr3_aa	cdr3_nt	v_call	j_call	cdr3_length	d_call	clone_size
CASSSSGSVVRETQYF	TGCGCCAGCAGCTCCAGCGGGAGTGTAGTTCGGGAGACCCAGTACTTC	TRBV5-1	TRBJ2-5	16	TRBD2	-
CSVVAGTHEQYF	TGCAGCGTGGTCGCGGGAACCCACGAGCAGTACTTC	TRBV29-1	TRBJ2-7	12	-	few
CASTNGEWLGDTQYF	TGTGCCAGTACTAACGGGGAGTGGCTCGGAGATACGCAGTATTTT	TRBV25-1	TRBJ2-3	15	-	few
CASRRQGLDEKLFF	TGTGCCAGCAGGAGACAGGGGTTGGATGAAAAACTGTTTTTT	TRBV27	TRBJ1-4	14	TRBD1	few
CASSLFGSGGNTGELFF	TGCGCCAGCAGCTTGTTCGGTAGCGGAGGGAACACCGGGGAGCTGTTTTTT	TRBV5-1	TRBJ2-2	17	-	few
CASSSGQGDDEQYF	TGCGCCAGCAGTTCGGGACAGGGGGACGACGAGCAGTACTTC	TRBV5-1	TRBJ2-7	14	TRBD1	-
CASSSVRENYGYTF	TGTGCCAGCAGCTCGGTGAGAGAGAACTATGGCTACACCTTC	TRBV5-4	TRBJ1-2	14	-	few
CASSLIVLQGRGSPLHF	TGCGCCAGCAGCTTGATCGTCCTTCAGGGTCGAGGTTCACCCCTCCACTTT	TRBV5-1	TRBJ1-6	17	-	-
CASSLDSAGPGELFF	TGTGCCAGCAGCTTAGATTCTGCGGGTCCCGGGGAGCTGTTTTTT	TRBV7-9	TRBJ2-2	15	-	-
CATSSRQSTDTQYF	TGTGCCACCAGCAGTAGACAGAGCACAGATACGCAGTATTTT	TRBV15	TRBJ2-3	14	-	-
CASSQGPAIKGQGYEQYF	TGTGCCAGCAGCCAAGGCCCTGCTATCAAGGGACAGGGCTACGAGCAGTACTTC	TRBV14	TRBJ2-7	18	TRBD1	-
CASSFVAGVDNEQFF	TGCGCCAGCAGCTTCGTAGCGGGAGTCGATAATGAGCAGTTCTTC	TRBV5-1	TRBJ2-1	15	TRBD2	few
CATRRGLAKPQHF	TGTGCCACTCGGAGAGGGCTGGCGAAGCCCCAGCATTTT	TRBV15	TRBJ1-5	13	-	once
CASSLETSGSYEQYF	TGCGCCAGCAGCCTAGAGACTAGCGGCTCCTACGAGCAGTACTTC	TRBV5-1	TRBJ2-7	15	TRBD2	-
CASSLYRRVTYEQYF	TGTGCCAGCAGTTTATACCGCAGGGTTACCTACGAGCAGTACTTC	TRBV27	TRBJ2-7	15	-	-
CSVLTGGGLSGANVLTF	TGCAGCGTGCTTACAGGGGGCGGTTTATCTGGGGCCAACGTCCTGACTTTC	TRBV29-1	TRBJ2-6	17	TRBD1	-
CASSLTQLQDTEAFF	TGCGCCAGCAGCTTGACGCAGCTACAGGACACTGAAGCTTTCTTT	TRBV5-1	TRBJ1-1	15	-	-
CASSLIDRAQQPQHF	TGTGCCAGCAGTTTGATCGACAGGGCACAACAGCCCCAGCATTTT	TRBV28	TRBJ1-5	15	TRBD1	few
CASSPGGLAQYF	TGTGCCAGCAGCCCAGGAGGTTTGGCCCAGTACTTC	TRBV11-2	TRBJ2-5	12	-	-
CASSPRPRGTEAFF	TGCGCCAGCAGCCCCCGGCCCCGAGGCACTGAAGCTTTCTTT	TRBV5-1	TRBJ1-1	14	-	few
CASIPGGRSTDTQYF	TGTGCCAGCATCCCGGGGGGGCGGAGCACAGATACGCAGTATTTT	TRBV6-5	TRBJ2-3	15	TRBD2	-
CATSRWVTGDDTQYF	TGTGCCACCAGCAGGTGGGTCACAGGGGATGATACGCAGTATTTT	TRBV15	TRBJ2-3	15	TRBD1	-
CSAGDYGYTF	TGCAGTGCCGGGGACTATGGCTACACCTTC	TRBV20-1	TRBJ1-2	10	-	-
CASSEASGGNEQFF	TGTGCCAGCAGTGAGGCTAGCGGGGGCAATGAGCAGTTCTTC	TRBV25-1	TRBJ2-1	14	TRBD2	few
CASSGRGWNNSPLHF	TGCGCCAGCAGCGGAAGGGGGTGGAATAATTCACCCCTCCACTTT	TRBV5-1	TRBJ1-6	15	-	few
CASRPPGEWEQFF	TGTGCCAGCAGACCACCGGGGGAGTGGGAGCAGTTCTTC	TRBV7-2	TRBJ2-1	13	-	few
CSATTSYEQYF	TGCAGTGCAACTACTAGCTACGAGCAGTACTTC	TRBV20-1	TRBJ2-7	11	-	few
CASSIVDTGTYEQYF	TGTGCCAGTAGTATCGTGGACACTGGGACCTACGAGCAGTACTTC	TRBV19	TRBJ2-7	15	-	-
CASYLAGVTTDEQYF	TGTGCCAGCTACCTAGCGGGAGTAACTACCGACGAGCAGTACTTC	TRBV6-1	TRBJ2-7	15	TRBD2	few
CASSQEGLAPNTGELFF	TGTGCCAGCAGCCAAGAGGGACTAGCTCCGAACACCGGGGAGCTGTTTTTT	TRBV4-2	TRBJ2-2	17	TRBD2	-
CASSERVSSYNEQFF	TGTGCCAGCAGCGAGCGGGTCAGCTCCTACAATGAGCAGTTCTTC	TRBV6-6	TRBJ2-1	15	-	-